A single sample gave rise to the 20 T cell receptor beta chains below, sequenced in a study of blood T cell repertoires in COVID-19. Using immunoSEQ multiplex PCR, the repertoire was profiled, and TCRdb retains in-frame clones only, with some absent. Of roughly 110,000 clones listed, 70% to 80% are singletons. The sequencing sample was made of peripheral blood. Every receptor here comes from a man at least 80 years old with COVID-19, enrolled during active disease.

This clone was picked up one time. This chain uses TRBV19 with TRBJ2-4; tentative D call: TRBD2 (6 bases). The germline gives CDR1 LNHDA, CDR2 SQIVND (reference sequence). V gave up 9 bases and J gave up 1 base, with 13 bases separating them. The CDR3 is made up of 14 amino acids. In DNA, the CDR3 is TGTGCCAGCCAAAGGGACTTTGCCAAAAACATTCAGTACTTC. Translated: CASQRDFAKNIQYF.

V is TRBV6-5 and J is TRBJ2-2; 8 nucleotides match TRBD1. J was trimmed by 3 bases and V by 4 bases; bases with no gene match: 4. The CDR3 extends over 15 amino acids. Germline loops: CDR1 MNHEY, CDR2 SVGAGI. DNA of the CDR3: TGTGCCAGCAGTTTGGACAGGGAGGACACCGGGGAGCTGTTTTTT. Translated: CASSLDREDTGELFF.

The V call is TRBV27, the J call TRBJ1-2; 8 bases are shared with TRBD1. The CDR3 covers 14 residues. Germline V gene lookup returns CDR1 MNHEY and CDR2 SMNVEV (reference sequence). V was clipped by 5 bases and J by 4 bases; unmatched bases: 6. The CDR3 reads CASSPQGAGYGYTF. The CDR3 DNA sequence: TGTGCCAGCAGTCCGCAGGGGGCCGGCTATGGCTACACCTTC.

The genes are TRBV6-5 and TRBJ2-5, with 9 bases fitting TRBD2. Germline assignment: CDR1 MNHEY and CDR2 SVGAGI. Trimming removed 4 bases from V and 2 bases from J; junction bases left unmatched: 5. This CDR3 spans 15 amino acids. The chain's CDR3 is CASSFSSGAQETQYF. The CDR3 nucleotides are TGTGCCAGCAGTTTCTCTAGCGGGGCACAAGAGACCCAGTACTTC.

The rearrangement links TRBV2 to TRBJ1-6, with a possible D match to TRBD1 (5 bases). The V end was cut by 2 bases, the J end by 9 bases, with 11 bases between. CDR1 and CDR2 (germline): SNHLY, FYNNEI. The CDR3 consists of 14 residues. The CDR3 coding sequence is TGTGCCAGCAGTGAATGGGGGGTTAGTTCACCCCTCCACTTT. Protein sequence: CASSEWGVSSPLHF.

This chain links TRBV9 with TRBJ2-1; TRBD2 matches 9 bases. V trimming: 3 bases; J trimming: 9 bases; junction bases outside the gene matches: 16. Germline lookup yields CDR1 SGDLS and CDR2 YYNGEE. The CDR3 is 17 amino acids. The CDR3, as DNA: TGTGCCAGCAGCGCCTCGGGACTAGCTTCATCGAGGGGTGAGCAGTTCTTC. It specifies CASSASGLASSRGEQFF. The whole variable domain, filled in from reference TRBV9 and TRBJ2-1, reads DSGVTQTPKHLITATGQRVTLRCSPRSGDLSVYWYQQSLDQGLQFLIQYYNGEERAKGNILERFSAQQFPDLHSELNLSSLELGDSALYFCASSASGLASSRGEQFFGPGTRLTVL.

The V gene is TRBV29-1, the J gene TRBJ1-2; 7 positions agree with TRBD1. CDR1 is SQVTM and CDR2 is ANQGSEA in the germline V gene. This CDR3 spans 12 amino acids. V dropped 7 bases and J dropped 3; count of bases not matched to a gene: 5. The CDR3 here is CSAAGTDYGYTF. In nucleotides, the CDR3 is TGCAGCGCCGCCGGGACAGACTATGGCTACACCTTC. Supplemented by reference TRBV29-1 and TRBJ1-2, the full variable domain reads SAVISQKPSRDICQRGTSLTIQCQVDSQVTMMFWYRQQPGQSLTLIATANQGSEATYESGFVIDKFPISRPNLTFSTLTVSNMSPEDSSIYLCSAAGTDYGYTFGSGTRLTVV.

This sequence joins TRBV28 and TRBJ2-7, with TRBD2 matching over 10 bases. With 3 bases clipped from V and 0 bases from J, the junction kept 8 bases outside the gene matches. CDR1 and CDR2 from the germline V gene are MDHEN and SYDVKM. The CDR3 has 17 residues. The CDR3 nucleotides read TGTGCCAGCAGTTTCGATTTAGCGGGAGGACCCTCCTACGAGCAGTACTTC. Translated, it gives CASSFDLAGGPSYEQYF.

The J gene is TRBJ1-5, the V gene TRBV5-1, with TRBD1 matching over 7 bases. The germline CDR1 and CDR2 sequences are SGHRS and YFSETQ. V lost 0 bases to trimming and J lost 1 base; unmatched junction nucleotides: 4. The CDR3 is made up of 16 amino acids. CDR3 protein: CASSLGRGQSNQPQHF. The CDR3 nucleotides are TGCGCCAGCAGCTTGGGGAGGGGGCAGAGCAATCAGCCCCAGCATTTT.

This clone was recorded only once. The chain joins TRBV3-1 (or the pseudogene TRBV3-2) to TRBJ2-5, with D hard to call. V was pared by 4 bases and J by 4 bases, with 10 bases between. Germline CDR1 and CDR2: LGHDT and YNNKEL (reference sequence). CDR3 length equals 13 residues. The CDR3: CASSPISGETQYF. The DNA of the CDR3 is TGTGCCAGCAGCCCTATCTCGGGAGAGACCCAGTACTTC.

The chain carries TRBV7-3 and TRBJ2-1, with 9 bases identical to TRBD2. The trim removed 1 base at V and 7 bases at J, leaving 11 bases unmatched. Germline V CDR1 and CDR2: SGHTA, FQGTGA. The CDR3 has 17 residues. The CDR3 DNA follows: TGTGCCAGCAGCTTAAGAGGTGGGGCTAGCGGGGAGAATGAGCAGTTCTTC. Translating it yields CASSLRGGASGENEQFF.

This chain uses TRBV6-5 with TRBJ2-4, with TRBD2 matching over 10 bases. This CDR3 is built from 15 residues. J was trimmed by 7 bases and V by 8 bases; bases with no gene match: 11. Per germline, CDR1 MNHEY and CDR2 SVGAGI. DNA of the CDR3: TGTGCCAGCCTCCCTAGCGGGAGTAGGGGGAACATTCAGTACTTC. It encodes CASLPSGSRGNIQYF.

This clone was detected only a few times. This chain joins TRBV28 and TRBJ2-7; tentative D call: TRBD2 (7 bases). This CDR3 has 15 amino acids. Trimming left V 8 bases short and J 4 bases short, with 21 bases between. Germline CDR1 is MDHEN and CDR2 is SYDVKM. The CDR3 loop is CASASQRGAIYEQYF. The CDR3 DNA reads as TGTGCCAGCGCGTCTCAACGGGGGGCAATTTACGAGCAGTACTTC. Complete variable domain (other parts from reference TRBV28 and TRBJ2-7): DVKVTQSSRYLVKRTGEKVFLECVQDMDHENMFWYRQDPGLGLRLIYFSYDVKMKEKGDIPEGYSVSREKKERFSLILESASTNQTSMYLCASASQRGAIYEQYFGPGTRLTVT.

This chain joins TRBV24-1 and TRBJ2-1; the D gene is possibly TRBD2 (5 bases). The V and J ends lost 2 bases and 9 bases respectively, with 22 bases between them. Germline V lookup: CDR1 KGHDR, CDR2 SFDVKD. The CDR3 extends over 17 amino acids. As DNA, the CDR3 is TGTGCCACCAGTGATTCCCGAGTCCTCGGGCCTGGGAGTGAGCAGTTCTTC. As protein: CATSDSRVLGPGSEQFF.

The chain links TRBV5-4 to TRBJ2-5; tentative D call: TRBD1 (6 bases). Germline CDR1 and CDR2: SGHNT and YYREEE (reference sequence). The CDR3 sequence is 14 residues long. With 0 bases removed from V and 5 bases from J, the gap between germline ends came to 11 bases. CDR3 in amino acids: CASSLAGAGETQYF. In nucleotides, the CDR3 is TGTGCCAGCAGCTTGGCAGGGGCAGGGGAGACCCAGTACTTC. Full variable domain (outside the CDR3, taken from reference TRBV5-4 and TRBJ2-5): ETGVTQSPTHLIKTRGQQVTLRCSSQSGHNTVSWYQQALGQGPQFIFQYYREEENGRGNFPPRFSGLQFPNYSSELNVNALELDDSALYLCASSLAGAGETQYFGPGTRLLVL.

The chain couples TRBV12-5 to TRBJ1-5; D is possibly TRBD1 (6 bases). Germline loops: CDR1 LGHNT, CDR2 FRNRAP. V was clipped by 4 bases and J by 3 bases, with 10 bases between them. The CDR3 totals 14 residues. CDR3 region: CASGSRGFNQPQHF. The CDR3 DNA sequence: TGTGCTAGTGGTTCAAGGGGGTTCAATCAGCCCCAGCATTTT.

This chain connects TRBV28 to TRBJ1-2, with a tentative D call TRBD1 (6 bases). V was cut by 5 bases and J by 3 bases, with 16 bases left in between. The V gene's germline CDR1 is MDHEN and CDR2 SYDVKM. The CDR3 consists of 15 residues. The CDR3 DNA sequence: TGTGCCAGCAGTGCCCGGGACATAGGCTACTATGGCTACACCTTC. Protein: CASSARDIGYYGYTF.

J is TRBJ2-7 and V is TRBV6-5; D possibly corresponds to TRBD1 (8 bases). V was pared by 5 bases and J by 2 bases, with 16 bases between. The germline V gene has CDR1 MNHEY and CDR2 SVGAGI. The CDR3 extends over 15 amino acids. This CDR3 reads CASSTNRGGTYEQYF. In DNA, the CDR3 is TGTGCCAGCAGTACCAACAGGGGGGGAACCTACGAGCAGTACTTC.

The chain employs TRBV4-3 and TRBJ2-6; TRBD1 matches 7 bases. The length of the CDR3 is 15 residues. V lost 5 bases to trimming and J lost 4 bases; unmatched junction nucleotides: 5. Germline CDR1 is LGHNA and CDR2 is YSLEER. The CDR3 sequence is CASSVTGVGANVLTF. DNA of the CDR3: TGCGCCAGCAGCGTCACAGGGGTCGGGGCCAACGTCCTGACTTTC.

This clone has just a few counts. The V gene is TRBV5-8, the J gene TRBJ1-3; 7 positions agree with TRBD1. Trimming cost V 5 bases and J 2 bases; bases outside gene matches: 7. The CDR3 is 15 amino acids. Germline lookup yields CDR1 SGHTS and CDR2 YDEGEE. The CDR3 sequence: CASRPDRATGNTIYF. Written as DNA, the CDR3 is TGTGCCAGCAGACCAGACAGGGCCACTGGAAACACCATATATTTT.